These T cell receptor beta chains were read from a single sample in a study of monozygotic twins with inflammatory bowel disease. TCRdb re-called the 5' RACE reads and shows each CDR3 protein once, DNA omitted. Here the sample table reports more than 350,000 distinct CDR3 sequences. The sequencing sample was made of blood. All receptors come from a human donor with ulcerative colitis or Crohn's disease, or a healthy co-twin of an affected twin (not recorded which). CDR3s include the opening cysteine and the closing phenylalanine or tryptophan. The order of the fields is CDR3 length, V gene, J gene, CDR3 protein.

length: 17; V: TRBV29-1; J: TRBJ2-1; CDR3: CSVAGTGSGGAYNEQFF
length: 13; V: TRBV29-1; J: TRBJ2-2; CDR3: CSVEHPNTGELFF
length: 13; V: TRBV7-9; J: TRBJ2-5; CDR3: CASGMANQETQYF
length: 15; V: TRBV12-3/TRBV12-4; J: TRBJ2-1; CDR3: CASSLAGTSTDEQFF
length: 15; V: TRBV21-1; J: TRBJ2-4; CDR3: CASSPRDLAKNIQYF
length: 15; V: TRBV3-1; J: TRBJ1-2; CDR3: CASSQLGTGGYGYTF
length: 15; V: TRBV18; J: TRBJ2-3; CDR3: CASSPPASGSDTQYF
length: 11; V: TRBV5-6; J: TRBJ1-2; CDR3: CASSMGQTQAF
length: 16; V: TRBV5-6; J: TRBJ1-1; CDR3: CASSRVSAGGNTEAFF
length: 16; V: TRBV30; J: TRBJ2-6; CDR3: CASEKGPSSGANVLTF
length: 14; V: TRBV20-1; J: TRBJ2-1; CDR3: CSARLSGAYNEQFF
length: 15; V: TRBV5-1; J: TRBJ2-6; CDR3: CASSPPPSGANVLTF
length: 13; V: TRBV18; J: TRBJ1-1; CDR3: CASSPQGAAEAFF
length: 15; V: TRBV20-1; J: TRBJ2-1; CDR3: CSARPASSGYNEQFF
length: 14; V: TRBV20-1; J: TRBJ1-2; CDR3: CSAPDRAANYGYTF
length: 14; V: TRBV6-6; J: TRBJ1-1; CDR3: CASSYEQGITEAFF
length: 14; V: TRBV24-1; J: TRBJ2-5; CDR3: CATSDSTSVKTQYF
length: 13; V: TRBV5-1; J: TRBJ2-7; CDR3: CVSSLDGGYEQYF
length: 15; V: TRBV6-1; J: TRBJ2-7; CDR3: CASTTRAGVSYEQYF
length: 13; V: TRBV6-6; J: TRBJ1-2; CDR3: CASGVRQGYGYTF
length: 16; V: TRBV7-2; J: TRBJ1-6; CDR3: CASSLSGREASSPLHF
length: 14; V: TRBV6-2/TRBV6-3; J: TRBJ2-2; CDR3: CASSLLAVTGELFF
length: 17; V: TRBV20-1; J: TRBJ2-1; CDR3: CSARELAGRESYNEQFF
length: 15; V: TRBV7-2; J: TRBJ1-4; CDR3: CASSLVQGGNEKLFF
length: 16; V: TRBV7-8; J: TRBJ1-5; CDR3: CASSLFEGARAQPQHF
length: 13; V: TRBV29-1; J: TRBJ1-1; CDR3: CSGGQGNWAEAFF
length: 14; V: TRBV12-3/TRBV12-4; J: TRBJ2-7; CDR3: CASSFLARPYEQYF
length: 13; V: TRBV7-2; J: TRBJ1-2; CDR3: CASSLSGHDGYTF
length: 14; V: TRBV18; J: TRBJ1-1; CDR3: CASSWGAANTEAFF
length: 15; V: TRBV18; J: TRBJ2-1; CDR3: CASSPPGKANNEQFF
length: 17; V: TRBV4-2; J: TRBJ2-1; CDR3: CASSPTSGRGGENEQFF
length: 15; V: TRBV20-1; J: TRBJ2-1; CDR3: CSARSLAGDLNEQFF
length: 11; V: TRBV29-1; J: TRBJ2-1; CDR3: CSVGIYNEQFF
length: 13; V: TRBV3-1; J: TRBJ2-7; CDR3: CASSHGGWYEQYF
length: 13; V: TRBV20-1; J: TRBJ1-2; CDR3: CSAREAPNPGYTF
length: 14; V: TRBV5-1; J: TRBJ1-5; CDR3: CASRPDSVSQPQHF
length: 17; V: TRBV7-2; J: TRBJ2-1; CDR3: CASSFGRTSPFYNEQFF
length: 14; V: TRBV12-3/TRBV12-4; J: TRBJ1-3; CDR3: CASLTGSSGNTIYF
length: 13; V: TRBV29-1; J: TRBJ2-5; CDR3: CSVEGQGQETQYF
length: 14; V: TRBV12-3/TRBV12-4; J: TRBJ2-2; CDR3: CASSPLRGTGELFF
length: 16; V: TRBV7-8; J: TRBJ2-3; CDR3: CASSPGQGVSPYTQYF
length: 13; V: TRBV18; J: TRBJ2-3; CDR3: CASWVPGLNTQYF
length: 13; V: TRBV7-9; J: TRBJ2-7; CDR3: CASSQEFSYEQYF
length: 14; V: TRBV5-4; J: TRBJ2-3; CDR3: CASSSQGGPDTQYF
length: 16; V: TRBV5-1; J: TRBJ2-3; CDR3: CASSPVGQGRPDTQYF
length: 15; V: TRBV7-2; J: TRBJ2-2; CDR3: CASSFTGTSSGELFF
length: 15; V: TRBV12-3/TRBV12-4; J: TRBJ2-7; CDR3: CASSPRQGPSNEQYF
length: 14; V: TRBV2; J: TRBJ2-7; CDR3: CASSDIDRGYEQYF
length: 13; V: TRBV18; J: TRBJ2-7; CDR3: CASSRGSQDEQYF
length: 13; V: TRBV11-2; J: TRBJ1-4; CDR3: CASSKEGIGKLFF
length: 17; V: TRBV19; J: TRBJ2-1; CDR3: CATGGLAGRGPYNEQFF
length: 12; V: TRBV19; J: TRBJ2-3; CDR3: CASSRMTDTQYF
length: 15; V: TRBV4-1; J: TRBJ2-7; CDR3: CASSRSAGDTYEQYF
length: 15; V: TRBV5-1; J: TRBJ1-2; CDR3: CASSANPGSNYGYTF